The sequence of this TCR beta chain was determined in a study of blood T cell repertoires in COVID-19. Study context: Some COVID-19 samples were acute and others convalescent; all came from the United States, Italy and Spain. The cDNA or gDNA used as material had been derived from T cells, B-cell-depleted T cells, or PBMCs.

In the authors' workflow: Reference gene primer amplification gave estimated nucleated cell counts. Repertoires were generated with immunoSEQ multiplex PCR, while TCRdb's copy carries only in-frame clones and drops some. D and trimming were read from the DNA, whereas the V and J calls and clone size are those reported in that table. The table records some 290,000 clones, about nine tenths of them present only once. Patients in Seattle were enrolled during active infection, then followed longitudinally. The CDR3 runs 11 residues. The V end was cut by 7 bases, the J end by 11 bases, with 17 bases between. Germline lookup yields CDR1 SQVTM and CDR2 ANQGSEA.

The sequenced sample was peripheral blood. The receptor's source is a woman aged 25 to 39 with COVID-19, enrolled during active disease. The chain carries TRBV29-1 and TRBJ1-1, with D possibly TRBD1 on 6 matching bases. Here the CDR3 reads CSASTGLEAFF. In DNA form, the CDR3 reads TGCAGCGCCTCCACAGGGTTGGAGGCTTTCTTT.